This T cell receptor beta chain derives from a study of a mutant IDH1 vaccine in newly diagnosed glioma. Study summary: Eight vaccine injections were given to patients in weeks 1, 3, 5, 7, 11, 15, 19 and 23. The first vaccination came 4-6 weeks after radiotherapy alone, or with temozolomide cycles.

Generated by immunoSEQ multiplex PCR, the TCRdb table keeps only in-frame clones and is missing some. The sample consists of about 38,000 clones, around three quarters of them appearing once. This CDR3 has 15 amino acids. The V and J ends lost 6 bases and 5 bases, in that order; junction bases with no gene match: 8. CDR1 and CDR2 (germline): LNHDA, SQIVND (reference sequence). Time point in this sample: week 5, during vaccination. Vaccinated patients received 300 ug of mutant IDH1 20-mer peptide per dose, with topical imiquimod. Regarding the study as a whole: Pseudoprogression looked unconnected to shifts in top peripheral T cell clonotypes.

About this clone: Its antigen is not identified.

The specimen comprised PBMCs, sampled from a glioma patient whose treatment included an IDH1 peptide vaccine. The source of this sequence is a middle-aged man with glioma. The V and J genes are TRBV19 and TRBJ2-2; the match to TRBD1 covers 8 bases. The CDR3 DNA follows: TGTGCCAGTAGCACTAGGACAGGGTGGACCGGGGAGCTGTTTTTT. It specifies CASSTRTGWTGELFF. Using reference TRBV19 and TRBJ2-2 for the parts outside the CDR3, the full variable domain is DGGITQSPKYLFRKEGQNVTLSCEQNLNHDAMYWYRQDPGQGLRLIYYSQIVNDFQKGDIAEGYSVSREKKESFPLTVTSAQKNPTAFYLCASSTRTGWTGELFFGEGSRLTVL.